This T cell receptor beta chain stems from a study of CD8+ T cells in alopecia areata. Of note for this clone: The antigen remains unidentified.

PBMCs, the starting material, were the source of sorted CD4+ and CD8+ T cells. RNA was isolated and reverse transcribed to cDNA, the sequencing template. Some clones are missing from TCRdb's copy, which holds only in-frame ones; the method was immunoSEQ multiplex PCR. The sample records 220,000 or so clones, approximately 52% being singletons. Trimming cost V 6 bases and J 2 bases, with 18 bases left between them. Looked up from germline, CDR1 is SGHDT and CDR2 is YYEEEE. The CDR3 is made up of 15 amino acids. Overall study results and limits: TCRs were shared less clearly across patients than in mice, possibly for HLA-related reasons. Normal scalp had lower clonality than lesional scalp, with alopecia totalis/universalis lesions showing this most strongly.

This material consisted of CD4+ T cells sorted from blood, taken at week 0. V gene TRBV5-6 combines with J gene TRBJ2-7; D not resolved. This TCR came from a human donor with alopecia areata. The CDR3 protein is CASTKKDRLAYEQYF. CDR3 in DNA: TGTGCCAGCACCAAGAAGGACCGACTCGCCTACGAGCAGTACTTC.